Following are 22 T cell receptor beta chains from one sample sequenced in a study of blood T cell repertoires in COVID-19 (TCRdb year 2020). Libraries came from the immunoSEQ multiplex PCR assay. This immuneACCESS table, as held by TCRdb, lists in-frame sequences with V and J called but not all clones. Of the missing ones, under half trace to an unresolved V gene in checked studies; the others have no known cause. Recorded for this sample are roughly 260,000 clones; about 89% of them occurred a single time. The ten largest account for less than 3% of the sample. Sequenced: PBMCs or T cells enriched from blood (not recorded which). The receptors originated from a woman aged 18-35 years who had recovered from COVID-19.

This clone was counted a single time. The chain joins TRBV6-1 to TRBJ1-5; D is unclear. Germline CDR1 reads MNHNS; CDR2 reads SASEGT. The CDR3 has 14 residues. V lost 0 bases, J lost 9 bases, and 12 bases lay in between. The DNA for the CDR3 is TGTGCCAGCAGTGAAGCGGCCCCTTATCGGCCCCAGCATTTT. It encodes CASSEAAPYRPQHF.

The genes are TRBV4-2 and TRBJ2-6; 11 nucleotides align to TRBD1. The CDR3 is 18 amino acids. Germline assignment: CDR1 LGHNA and CDR2 YNFKEQ. V dropped 0 bases and J dropped 1; count of bases not matched to a gene: 2. The CDR3 DNA reads as TGTGCCAGCAGCCAAGAGGGGACAGGGGGTTCTGGGGCCAACGTCCTGACTTTC. Amino acid sequence: CASSQEGTGGSGANVLTF.

V usage is TRBV13 and J usage is TRBJ2-3; 9 bases match TRBD1. Germline-derived CDR1 and CDR2 are PRHDT and FYEKMQ (reference sequence). The CDR3 covers 15 residues. J was trimmed by 4 bases and V by 5 bases; bases with no gene match: 7. In nucleotides, the CDR3 is TGTGCCAGCAGCAAACAGGGGGCGAGGGCAGATACGCAGTATTTT. Protein: CASSKQGARADTQYF.

This clone was counted a few times. This chain joins TRBV19 and TRBJ1-1, with 9 bases fitting TRBD1. V dropped 5 bases and J dropped 4; count of bases not matched to a gene: 8. CDR1 is LNHDA and CDR2 is SQIVND in the germline V gene (reference sequence). This CDR3 is 15 amino acids long. CDR3 protein: CASSSLQGAFTEAFF. The CDR3 bases are TGTGCCAGTAGTTCCCTACAGGGGGCATTCACTGAAGCTTTCTTT.

V and J are TRBV9 and TRBJ2-4; perhaps TRBD2 as D (6 bases). This CDR3 has 15 residues. Germline-derived CDR1 and CDR2 are SGDLS and YYNGEE. Trimming shortened V by 0 bases and J by 1 base, and 8 bases separated the two germline ends. The DNA of the CDR3 is TGTGCCAGCAGCGTAGGCGGGATGGCCAAAAACATTCAGTACTTC. Translating it yields CASSVGGMAKNIQYF.

The J gene is TRBJ2-1, the V gene TRBV11-3; perhaps TRBD2 as D (6 bases). V was pared by 9 bases and J by 0 bases, with 9 bases between. CDR3 length: 13 residues. Germline V gives CDR1 SGHNT, CDR2 YENEEA. The CDR3 protein is CASTGGSYNEQFF. Written as DNA, the CDR3 is TGTGCCAGTACCGGGGGCTCCTACAATGAGCAGTTCTTC.

The rearrangement links TRBV24-1 to TRBJ2-2, with 7 nucleotides matching TRBD1. The ends lost 7 bases at V and 5 bases at J; junction bases unmatched: 3. The CDR3 length is 13 residues. CDR1 and CDR2 from the germline V gene are KGHDR and SFDVKD. In DNA form, the CDR3 reads TGTGCCACCAGGGGGACAGTAACCGGGGAGCTGTTTTTT. Translation: CATRGTVTGELFF.

The J gene is TRBJ1-1, the V gene TRBV7-9, with unresolved D. Germline V gene sequence: CDR1 SEHNR, CDR2 FQNEAQ (reference sequence). V lost 0 bases and J 6 bases, leaving 5 bases between the germline ends. The CDR3 runs to 12 residues. The CDR3 spells CASSLAVPEAFF. The CDR3 coding sequence is TGTGCCAGCAGCTTAGCCGTTCCTGAAGCTTTCTTT.

The chain couples TRBV5-1 to TRBJ2-5, with 14 bases matching TRBD2. The germline CDR1 and CDR2 sequences are SGHRS and YFSETQ. The V segment lost 6 bases and the J segment 1 base; nucleotides outside the gene matches: 11. The CDR3 is made up of 18 amino acids. Here the CDR3 reads CASTLGLAGDRGQETQYF. The CDR3 region has the DNA TGCGCCAGCACCCTGGGACTAGCGGGAGATAGGGGCCAAGAGACCCAGTACTTC.

The rearrangement links TRBV6-4 to TRBJ1-6; tentatively, D is TRBD1 (6 bases). Germline V gene data show CDR1 as MRHNA and CDR2 as SNTAGT. The CDR3 runs 15 residues. V shed 4 bases and J shed 10 bases, with 17 bases lying between them. This CDR3 reads CASSGIPGAGSPLHF. CDR3 sequence (DNA): TGTGCCAGCAGTGGGATTCCAGGGGCTGGGTCACCCCTCCACTTT.

The V and J genes are TRBV14 and TRBJ1-6; 8 bases are a match to TRBD1. V was clipped by 6 bases and J by 6 bases; unmatched bases: 4. This CDR3 is built from 14 residues. The germline V gene has CDR1 SGHDN and CDR2 FVKESK. Here the CDR3 reads CASSTDRGNSPLHF. Here the CDR3 DNA reads TGTGCCAGCAGTACTGACAGGGGTAATTCACCCCTCCACTTT.

J is TRBJ2-3 and V is TRBV6-5; D ambiguous. The CDR3 consists of 13 residues. V was pared by 9 bases and J by 0 bases, with 10 bases between. The germline CDR1 and CDR2 sequences are MNHEY and SVGAGI. Here the CDR3 reads CASIKPSTDTQYF. The DNA of the CDR3 is TGTGCCAGTATCAAGCCTAGCACAGATACGCAGTATTTT.

The chain employs TRBV19 and TRBJ2-7, with TRBD1 identical over 8 bases. CDR1 is LNHDA, CDR2 SQIVND, per germline (reference sequence). The CDR3 has 14 amino acids. Trimming cost V 3 bases and J 2 bases; bases outside gene matches: 3. The CDR3 here is CASSMGTGPYEQYF. The DNA for the CDR3 is TGTGCCAGTAGTATGGGGACAGGTCCCTACGAGCAGTACTTC.

V and J are TRBV5-5 and TRBJ2-7; no clear D. This CDR3 contains 15 residues. V lost 1 base and J 2 bases, leaving 13 bases between the germline ends. CDR1 is SGHKS and CDR2 is YYEKEE in the germline V gene (reference sequence). The CDR3 here is CASSLSFGFTYEQYF. CDR3 sequence (DNA): TGTGCCAGCAGCTTGTCTTTCGGGTTCACCTACGAGCAGTACTTC.

The chain couples TRBV7-9 to TRBJ2-3; D possibly corresponds to TRBD2 (6 bases). The V gene lost 1 base and the J gene lost 7 bases, with 18 bases spanning the gap. Germline lookup yields CDR1 SEHNR and CDR2 FQNEAQ (reference sequence). This CDR3 spans 16 amino acids. As DNA, the CDR3 is TGTGCCAGCAGCTTAGAACTAGCTTATCGGTGGAATACGCAGTATTTT. Translating gives CASSLELAYRWNTQYF.

This clone has only one observation. The chain couples TRBV10-2 to TRBJ2-3; a possible D gene is TRBD2 (7 bases). The CDR3 contains 14 residues. Per germline, CDR1 WSHSY and CDR2 SAAADI. The ends were cut back, 10 bases at V and 2 bases at J, with 16 bases in the middle. CDR3 amino acids: CATSRGGITDTQYF. The CDR3 nucleotides are TGCGCCACGAGCAGGGGAGGGATCACAGATACGCAGTATTTT.

This rearrangement joins TRBV28 to TRBJ1-2, with D tentatively TRBD1 (6 bases). This CDR3 is 12 amino acids long. Germline CDR1 MDHEN, CDR2 SYDVKM. V lost 8 bases and J 1 base, leaving 8 bases between the germline ends. DNA of the CDR3: TGTGCCAGCGCACAGGGTAACTATGGCTACACCTTC. It is translated as CASAQGNYGYTF.

V is TRBV28 and J is TRBJ1-6; no firm D call. This CDR3 has 14 residues. Per the germline V gene, CDR1 is MDHEN and CDR2 is SYDVKM. With 5 bases removed from V and 10 bases from J, the gap between germline ends came to 15 bases. CDR3 sequence (DNA): TGTGCCAGCAGTATCGTCAGCCGGGGATCACCCCTCCACTTT. Protein product: CASSIVSRGSPLHF. The full variable domain, in which reference TRBV28 and TRBJ1-6 provide the parts outside the CDR3, is DVKVTQSSRYLVKRTGEKVFLECVQDMDHENMFWYRQDPGLGLRLIYFSYDVKMKEKGDIPEGYSVSREKKERFSLILESASTNQTSMYLCASSIVSRGSPLHFGNGTRLTVT.

The V and J genes are TRBV4-1 and TRBJ1-2; no reliable D call. CDR3 length equals 17 residues. The V end was cut by 4 bases, the J end by 0 bases, with 18 bases between. Germline V gene lookup returns CDR1 MGHRA and CDR2 YSYEKL. CDR3 in amino acids: CASSPPLEPTPNYGYTF. CDR3 coding DNA: TGCGCCAGCAGCCCGCCCTTGGAGCCTACCCCTAACTATGGCTACACCTTC.

V and J are TRBV29-1 and TRBJ2-7; 9 nucleotides agree with TRBD1. Germline CDR1 reads SQVTM; CDR2 reads ANQGSEA. Unmatched junction bases numbered 11, after V lost 6 bases and J lost 5 bases. CDR3 length: 14 amino acids. The CDR3 nucleotides are TGCAGCGTAGAACAGGGGGCGAGTACCAACGAGCAGTACTTC. It codes for CSVEQGASTNEQYF.

The V gene is TRBV7-8, the J gene TRBJ1-3; D might be TRBD1 (6 bases). Deletions cut 7 bases from V and 0 bases from J, with 13 bases between. CDR3 length equals 15 residues. Germline V CDR1 and CDR2: SGHVS, FQNEAQ. CDR3 protein: CASNPSTGSGNTIYF. As DNA, the CDR3 is TGTGCCAGCAACCCTTCGACAGGCTCTGGAAACACCATATATTTT.

The CDR3 here is CASSRDRQVREQYF. In DNA form, the CDR3 reads TGTGCCAGCAGCAGAGATAGACAGGTCCGCGAGCAGTACTTC. This chain uses TRBV7-8 with TRBJ2-7, with a tentative D call TRBD1 (6 bases). This CDR3 has 14 amino acids. The V end lost 5 bases, the J end lost 6 bases, and 17 bases lay between the germline ends. From germline, CDR1 is SGHVS and CDR2 FQNEAQ.